The 3 T cell receptor beta chains in this list originate from one sample, sequenced in a study of immune characterization of retroperitoneal liposarcoma. TCRdb itself ran the PCR reads through MiXCR, one entry per CDR3 protein. The sample gives about 10,000 distinct CDR3 sequences, around a quarter of which show up once; roughly a fifth is in the top ten. Sequences were obtained from blood. These receptors were collected from a male donor with retroperitoneal liposarcoma.

This clonotype is medium-sized (0.01 to 0.1%) within its sample. The rearrangement joins TRBV6-1 to TRBJ2-2, with D possibly TRBD1 on 5 matching bases. The V end was cut by 7 bases, the J end by 5 bases, with 11 bases between. This CDR3 contains 13 residues. Per germline, CDR1 MNHNS and CDR2 SASEGT. The DNA of the CDR3 is TGTGCCAGCAACAGGTTTGGGACCGGGGAGCTGTTTTTT. Translated, it gives CASNRFGTGELFF.

There are many counts of this clonotype. The J gene is TRBJ1-2, the V gene TRBV7-2, with D unresolved. The CDR3 spans 13 residues. The V gene lost 1 base and the J gene lost 3 bases, with 6 bases spanning the gap. CDR1 is SGHTA, CDR2 FQGNSA, per germline. The CDR3 here is CASSLGTDYGYTF. CDR3 bases: TGTGCCAGCAGCTTAGGGACGGACTATGGCTACACCTTC.

This clonotype ranks as large. CDR3 sequence reads: CASSEGTGGTEAFF. CDR3 coding DNA: TGTGCCAGCAGTGAAGGGACAGGGGGCACTGAAGCTTTCTTT. The V gene is TRBV6-1, the J gene TRBJ1-1; TRBD1 aligns across 10 bases. The CDR3 is 14 amino acids. The germline gives CDR1 MNHNS, CDR2 SASEGT. V shed 1 base and J 4 bases; nucleotides not matched to a gene: 0.